Listed below are T cell receptor beta chains from one sample, sequenced in a study of cytomegalovirus exposure and HLA in healthy donors. Sequencing was performed with immunoSEQ multiplex PCR; in TCRdb, only in-frame clones are kept and a portion is missing. The sample yields some 120,000 clones, over 65% seen once. Material: PBMCs. The receptor source for this set is a man between 18 and 35 years old in good health and CMV-seronegative. CDR3s include the opening cysteine and the closing phenylalanine or tryptophan. The D gene is left open where the match is weak. Clone size appears in some rows only: once, few, many, or a class for an expanded clone.

CDR3 protein	CDR3 DNA	J gene	clone size	V gene	D gene
CASSHARGRGSQAFF	TGTGCCAGCAGCCATGCGAGAGGCAGGGGGTCCCAAGCTTTCTTT	TRBJ1-1	few	TRBV16	TRBD1
CASSELLAGKQFF	TGTGCCAGCAGTGAGTTACTAGCGGGGAAGCAGTTCTTC	TRBJ2-1	-	TRBV2	TRBD2
CASSTIDREGDEQFF	TGTGCCAGTAGTACAATCGACAGGGAAGGCGATGAGCAGTTCTTC	TRBJ2-1	-	TRBV19	TRBD1
CASTGPGKTQYF	TGTGCCAGCACCGGACCAGGGAAGACCCAGTACTTC	TRBJ2-5	-	TRBV11-2	-
CASIKDRASEQFF	TGTGCCAGCATTAAAGACAGGGCAAGTGAGCAGTTCTTC	TRBJ2-1	-	TRBV2	TRBD1
CASSNRDKKGNTIYF	TGTGCCAGCAGCAACCGGGACAAAAAAGGAAACACCATATATTTT	TRBJ1-3	-	TRBV11-2	-
CASSPGQQLNTEAFF	TGCGCCAGCAGCCCGGGACAGCAATTGAACACTGAAGCTTTCTTT	TRBJ1-1	-	TRBV4-3	TRBD1
CASKKPGTSVDEQFF	TGTGCCAGCAAGAAACCCGGGACTAGTGTCGATGAGCAGTTCTTC	TRBJ2-1	-	TRBV6-6	TRBD2
CASREGRRKEKLFF	TGTGCCAGCCGGGAGGGCAGGCGTAAGGAAAAACTGTTTTTT	TRBJ1-4	once	TRBV9	-
CASSEVYGQYF	TGCGCCAGCAGTGAGGTTTACGGGCAGTACTTC	TRBJ2-7	-	TRBV10-2	-
CASSTRSSYEQYF	TGTGCCAGCTCGACGCGGAGCTCCTACGAGCAGTACTTC	TRBJ2-7	-	TRBV6-5	-
CASSPRLYGYTF	TGTGCCAGCAGCCCCAGGCTCTATGGCTACACCTTC	TRBJ1-2	-	TRBV2	-
CSVTGGGGLQNTEAFF	TGCAGCGTCACCGGGGGAGGGGGGCTACAGAACACTGAAGCTTTCTTT	TRBJ1-1	-	TRBV29-1	-
CASSLSKGAGFF	TGTGCCAGCAGTTTATCGAAGGGGGCGGGATTCTTT	TRBJ1-1	-	TRBV27	TRBD1
CASSGSGIGGYTF	TGTGCCAGCAGTGGGTCGGGGATAGGCGGCTACACCTTC	TRBJ1-2	few	TRBV6-1	-
CASSPGGEAFF	TGTGCCAGCTCACCAGGGGGCGAAGCTTTCTTT	TRBJ1-1	once	TRBV18	-
CASSLSGLNEKLFF	TGCGCCAGCAGCCTCAGTGGCCTTAATGAAAAACTGTTTTTT	TRBJ1-4	-	TRBV5-1	-
CASTGGRLSNEQFF	TGTGCCAGCACAGGGGGCAGGCTTTCCAATGAGCAGTTCTTC	TRBJ2-1	-	TRBV13	TRBD1
CASSQISNTGELFF	TGCGCCAGCAGCCAAATTTCAAACACCGGGGAGCTGTTTTTT	TRBJ2-2	few	TRBV4-3	-
CASSFRTGNYGYTF	TGTGCCAGCAGTTTCCGGACAGGGAACTATGGCTACACCTTC	TRBJ1-2	-	TRBV6-5	TRBD1
CASSQDGAGGQPQHF	TGCGCCAGCAGCCAAGATGGGGCAGGGGGTCAGCCCCAGCATTTT	TRBJ1-5	few	TRBV4-3	TRBD1
CASSYGTEETQYF	TGTGCCAGCAGTTATGGGACAGAAGAGACCCAGTACTTC	TRBJ2-5	-	TRBV6-5	TRBD1
CASSVELAGGREQYF	TGCGCCAGCAGCGTGGAACTAGCGGGGGGGCGCGAGCAGTACTTC	TRBJ2-7	-	TRBV5-1	TRBD2
CASRTGLLSYEQYF	TGTGCCAGCAGAACAGGGCTACTTTCCTACGAGCAGTACTTC	TRBJ2-7	few	TRBV2	-
CASSPTSGGTGEQYF	TGTGCCAGCAGCCCCACCAGCGGGGGGACCGGAGAGCAGTACTTC	TRBJ2-7	few	TRBV5-4	TRBD2
CASSIPLGSGGANEQFF	TGTGCCAGTAGTATACCCCTTGGTAGCGGGGGGGCAAACGAGCAGTTCTTC	TRBJ2-1	-	TRBV19	TRBD2
CASSPQGNGYTF	TGTGCCAGCAGCCCACAGGGAAATGGCTACACCTTC	TRBJ1-2	-	TRBV13	-
CASSFQGGRQETQYF	TGTGCCAGCAGCTTTCAGGGAGGGAGGCAAGAGACCCAGTACTTC	TRBJ2-5	-	TRBV13	TRBD2
CASSPEVTDTQYF	TGTGCCAGCAGCCCGGAGGTTACAGATACGCAGTATTTT	TRBJ2-3	few	TRBV5-8	-
CASRALGRGNTGELFF	TGTGCCAGCAGGGCTTTGGGGCGGGGAAACACCGGGGAGCTGTTTTTT	TRBJ2-2	-	TRBV6-6	-
CASSLPGQPYEQYF	TGTGCCAGCAGCTTGCCCGGACAGCCCTACGAGCAGTACTTC	TRBJ2-7	-	TRBV5-4	-
CSVGGGVNQPQHF	TGCAGCGTTGGGGGAGGGGTCAATCAGCCCCAGCATTTT	TRBJ1-5	-	TRBV29-1	-
CASSLQDRPDSYEQYF	TGCGCCAGCAGCCTCCAGGACAGACCGGATTCCTACGAGCAGTACTTC	TRBJ2-7	-	TRBV4-3	-
CASSLQAGFITDTQYF	TGTGCCAGCAGTTTACAGGCAGGGTTCATTACAGATACGCAGTATTTT	TRBJ2-3	-	TRBV27	-
CASSQDVGASYEQYF	TGCGCCAGCAGCCAAGATGTGGGGGCCTCCTACGAGCAGTACTTC	TRBJ2-7	few	TRBV4-1	-
CASSTRGQATEAFF	TGTGCCAGTAGTACCCGGGGACAGGCCACTGAAGCTTTCTTT	TRBJ1-1	-	TRBV19	TRBD1
CASSLSQSIEFF	TGTGCCAGCAGCTTATCCCAAAGTATAGAGTTCTTT	TRBJ1-1	few	TRBV7-4	-
CASKDSPNTEAFF	TGTGCCAGTAAGGACAGCCCGAACACTGAAGCTTTCTTT	TRBJ1-1	few	TRBV2	-
CAMGREAGELFF	TGTGCCATGGGGCGGGAGGCCGGGGAGCTGTTTTTT	TRBJ2-2	-	TRBV10-3	TRBD2
CASSWWTGTYEQYF	TGTGCCAGCAGTTGGTGGACAGGGACCTACGAGCAGTACTTC	TRBJ2-7	-	TRBV6-5	TRBD1
CASFGLSGVNEQFF	TGCGCCAGCTTCGGGCTTAGCGGGGTGAATGAGCAGTTCTTC	TRBJ2-1	-	TRBV5-1	TRBD2